This T cell receptor beta chain was retrieved from a study of cytomegalovirus exposure and HLA in healthy donors. Study-wide points: A cluster of highly shared sequence variants was likely a sequencing artifact.

Notes on this clone: Its antigen is unidentified. Other nucleotide sequences from this sample produce the same CDR3.

Researchers ran the PCR with 60 Vbeta and 13 Jbeta primers. Profiled with immunoSEQ multiplex PCR; TCRdb holds only in-frame clones, not every one. The repertoire includes around 150,000 clones, 75% to 90% of them detected once, and around 1.6% sits in the top ten. Germline loops: CDR1 MNHEY, CDR2 SVGAGI. The CDR3 has 13 residues. The germline V and J ends were trimmed by 2 bases and 1 base, with 5 bases remaining between them. V is TRBV6-5 and J is TRBJ1-1; D is ambiguous. This TCR was sampled from a woman between 18 and 30 years old in good health and CMV-seronegative. Source material: PBMCs. This chain's CDR3 is CASSYGRNTEAFF. In DNA, the CDR3 is TGTGCCAGCAGTTACGGTAGGAACACTGAAGCTTTCTTT.